One sample yielded the 3 T cell receptor beta chains listed below, sequenced in a study of CD8 T cells in Susac syndrome (dated by TCRdb to the late 2010s). Library creation used the immunoSEQ multiplex PCR assay. RNA was extracted using the RNeasy kit, and roughly 0.5 to 1 ug of the RNA was reverse transcribed with random hexamers. Using fastp trimming at Q25 and MiXCR clonotype assembly, TCRdb reanalyzed the public sequencing data and kept in-frame beta chains. Entries are consolidated by CDR3 protein sequence, retaining the most common genes and DNA. Recorded for this sample are under 200,000 distinct CDR3 sequences; roughly 95% of them occurred a single time. The top ten hold 0.15% to 0.2% of the sample. Sample: CD8+ T cells from PBMCs. Source of these receptors: a human donor with multiple sclerosis.

V gene TRBV4-1 combines with J gene TRBJ1-5, with D possibly TRBD1 on 5 matching bases. The germline V gene encodes CDR1 MGHRA and CDR2 YSYEKL. The CDR3 runs to 13 residues. V shed 4 bases and J shed 4 bases, with 8 bases lying between them. The CDR3 region has the DNA TGCGCCAGCAGCCGTGACAGAAATCAGCCCCAGCATTTT. This encodes CASSRDRNQPQHF.

The chain combines TRBV5-6 with TRBJ2-7; 7 nucleotides align to TRBD2. Germline assignment: CDR1 SGHDT and CDR2 YYEEEE. The CDR3 consists of 14 residues. J lost 0 bases, V lost 0 bases, and 0 bases had no gene match. The CDR3 coding sequence is TGTGCCAGCAGCTTGGGGGACTACTCCTACGAGCAGTACTTC. It encodes CASSLGDYSYEQYF.

The rearrangement links TRBV14 to TRBJ2-5; no reliable D call. Germline CDR1 SGHDN, CDR2 FVKESK. The CDR3 length is 15 residues. Deletions cut 1 base from V and 2 bases from J, with 11 bases between. CDR3: CASSQVRQKQETQYF. The DNA for the CDR3 is TGTGCCAGCAGCCAAGTAAGGCAGAAACAAGAGACCCAGTACTTC.